The sample holds many counts of the clone carrying this T cell receptor (beta chain). The data are from a study of identical twins. MiXCR, run by TCRdb on the 5' RACE reads, gives a single entry per CDR3 protein. Among 250,000 to 350,000 distinct CDR3 sequences listed, roughly 10% were seen once. Each donor was a healthy Caucasian. Germline CDR1 is MNHEY and CDR2 is SVGEGT. The V gene lost 2 bases and the J gene lost 7 bases, with 18 bases spanning the gap. CDR3 length: 17 residues. These same records also appear under a second study, on yellow fever vaccine responses in identical twins.

The origin of this receptor is a young woman in good health. This chain joins TRBV6-2 or TRBV6-3 and TRBJ1-6; unclear D gene. The sample consisted of CD8+ T cells sorted from blood. In nucleotides, the CDR3 is TGTGCCAGCAGTTACACCATAAGGACGGATGCGAATTCACCCCTCCACTTT. Translation: CASSYTIRTDANSPLHF.